This TCR beta chain was documented in a study of T cell responses to AZD1222 COVID-19 vaccine. General study findings and limits: There were mostly white British donors and more females than males, and clonal diversity was possibly underestimated. An increase in Spike-specific TCR breadth and depth was observed after two AZD1222 doses. Among those given AZD1222, only 5 to 7 were seropositive at baseline.

The CDR3 is 14 amino acids. The germline V gene encodes CDR1 LGHDT and CDR2 YNNKEL (reference sequence). The ends lost 4 bases at V and 4 bases at J; junction bases unmatched: 3. As concerns this clone: Its antigen is still unknown.

Method: immunoSEQ multiplex PCR; TCRdb's copy keeps in-frame clones and lacks some. The sample has 120,000 or so clones, about nine tenths seen once. Sequencing used peripheral blood, obtained on day 0 of AZD1222 vaccination. The rearrangement uses TRBV3-1 (or the pseudogene TRBV3-2) and TRBJ1-3; 8 bases align to TRBD1. This sequence was found in an adult in good health. The CDR3 coding sequence is TGTGCCAGCAGCCCCCGGGACAGGGGAAACACCATATATTTT. Translation: CASSPRDRGNTIYF.